These T cell receptor beta chains were read from a single sample in a study of tumor-infiltrating lymphocytes in primary liver carcinoma. TCRdb redid the calling of the multiplex PCR reads with MiXCR, one entry per CDR3 protein. The sample includes tens of thousands of distinct CDR3 sequences, about three quarters of them seen just once. Sequencing input: liver tumor tissue from sampling region 3. The receptor set was obtained from a man in his forties with primary liver carcinoma and hepatitis B virus infection. Both conserved end residues are part of each CDR3. The order of the fields is V gene, J gene, D gene, clone size, CDR3 protein, CDR3 DNA. D genes are given only for firm matches. Expanded clones are given a class, and other clones once, few, many or no size at all.

V gene: TRBV12-3/TRBV12-4
J gene: TRBJ2-5
D gene: NA
clone size: NA
CDR3 protein: CASSFKKDWQERQETQYF
CDR3 DNA: TGTGCCAGCAGTTTTAAAAAGGACTGGCAGGAGAGGCAGGAGACTCAGTACTTC

V gene: TRBV6-1
J gene: TRBJ2-2
D gene: NA
clone size: NA
CDR3 protein: CTSSERISWVGELFF
CDR3 DNA: TGTACCAGCAGTGAAAGGATTAGTTGGGTCGGGGAGCTGTTTTTT

V gene: TRBV11-1
J gene: TRBJ2-1
D gene: NA
clone size: NA
CDR3 protein: CASSLTGTTYNEHFF
CDR3 DNA: TGTGCCAGCAGCTTAACCGGGACAACCTACAATGAGCATTTCTTC

V gene: TRBV6-6
J gene: TRBJ2-3
D gene: TRBD2
clone size: NA
CDR3 protein: CASGKGTSGRTDMQYF
CDR3 DNA: TGTGCTAGTGGGAAAGGGACTAGCGGGAGGACGGATATGCAGTATTTT

V gene: TRBV29-1
J gene: TRBJ2-7
D gene: TRBD1
clone size: NA
CDR3 protein: CCVPKQEQGKEQHF
CDR3 DNA: TGCTGCGTTCCCAAACAGGAACAGGGGAAGGAGCAGCACTTC

V gene: TRBV29-1
J gene: TRBJ2-1
D gene: NA
clone size: NA
CDR3 protein: CSAHAYSEQFF
CDR3 DNA: TGCAGCGCCCATGCGTACAGTGAGCAGTTCTTC

V gene: TRBV12-3/TRBV12-4
J gene: TRBJ2-1
D gene: TRBD2
clone size: medium-sized
CDR3 protein: CASSPGTSGSEQFF
CDR3 DNA: TGTGCCAGCAGTCCCGGGACTAGCGGGAGTGAGCAGTTCTTC

V gene: TRBV10-3
J gene: TRBJ2-7
D gene: TRBD2
clone size: NA
CDR3 protein: CAITKRLGLAGRFFYEQYF
CDR3 DNA: TGTGCCATCACCAAACGATTGGGACTAGCGGGAAGGTTCTTCTACGAGCAGTACTTC

V gene: TRBV4-1
J gene: TRBJ1-4
D gene: NA
clone size: NA
CDR3 protein: CASSHVGVGDEKLFF
CDR3 DNA: TGCGCCAGCAGCCACGTGGGAGTGGGCGATGAAAAACTGTTTTTT

V gene: TRBV4-1
J gene: TRBJ2-7
D gene: TRBD2
clone size: NA
CDR3 protein: CASQSLAEPLYEQYF
CDR3 DNA: TGCGCCAGCCAATCCCTAGCGGAGCCACTTTACGAGCAGTACTTC

V gene: TRBV29-1
J gene: TRBJ1-1
D gene: NA
clone size: NA
CDR3 protein: CSVEGTLSSPEASF
CDR3 DNA: TGCAGCGTTGAGGGGACGCTGTCCTCGCCTGAAGCTTCCTTT

V gene: TRBV7-9
J gene: TRBJ1-5
D gene: NA
clone size: NA
CDR3 protein: CASSAHCEPQHF
CDR3 DNA: TGTGCCAGCAGTGCACATTGTGAGCCCCAGCATTTT

V gene: TRBV7-6
J gene: TRBJ2-7
D gene: NA
clone size: NA
CDR3 protein: CASSSNQGYKQYF
CDR3 DNA: TGTGCCAGCAGCTCAAACCAGGGCTACAAGCAGTACTTC

V gene: TRBV29-1
J gene: TRBJ1-2
D gene: NA
clone size: NA
CDR3 protein: CTVRINYVGYTF
CDR3 DNA: TGCACCGTTAGAATCAACTACGTTGGTTACACCTTC

V gene: TRBV6-1
J gene: TRBJ2-1
D gene: NA
clone size: once
CDR3 protein: CASIGSLNYSEQFF
CDR3 DNA: TGTGCCAGCATTGGATCCCTCAACTACAGTGAGCAGTTCTTC

V gene: TRBV4-3
J gene: TRBJ2-3
D gene: NA
clone size: few
CDR3 protein: CASNHETDMQYF
CDR3 DNA: TGCGCCAGCAACCATGAGACCGATATGCAGTATTTT

V gene: TRBV11-2
J gene: TRBJ2-6
D gene: NA
clone size: NA
CDR3 protein: CASSLDLGTGVDVLTF
CDR3 DNA: TGTGCCAGCAGCTTAGATCTCGGGACTGGGGTCGACGTCCTGACTTTC

V gene: TRBV6-1
J gene: TRBJ2-1
D gene: NA
clone size: NA
CDR3 protein: CASSERWQGTYNEPFF
CDR3 DNA: TGTGCCAGCAGTGAACGGTGGCAGGGGACCTACAATGAGCCGTTCTTC

V gene: TRBV29-1
J gene: TRBJ1-5
D gene: NA
clone size: NA
CDR3 protein: CSVINPGLAGTYTQHF
CDR3 DNA: TGCAGCGTCATAAACCCGGGACTAGCGGGAACATATACACAGCATTTT

V gene: TRBV20-1
J gene: TRBJ2-5
D gene: NA
clone size: NA
CDR3 protein: CSAKSAGGYGTQETQYF
CDR3 DNA: TGCAGTGCTAAGTCTGCCGGCGGCTACGGGACCCAAGAGACCCAGTACTTC

V gene: TRBV11-2
J gene: TRBJ2-1
D gene: NA
clone size: NA
CDR3 protein: CVSSLYRLVSGQSF
CDR3 DNA: TGTGTCAGCAGCTTATACCGGCTAGTTAGTGGGCAGTCCTTC

V gene: TRBV24-1
J gene: TRBJ2-1
D gene: NA
clone size: NA
CDR3 protein: CATSSEALYNEQFF
CDR3 DNA: TGTGCAACCTCAAGCGAGGCACTGTACAATGAGCAGTTCTTC

V gene: TRBV11-2
J gene: TRBJ2-5
D gene: NA
clone size: NA
CDR3 protein: CASSSARLALGKKETQYF
CDR3 DNA: TGCGCCAGCAGTTCAGCGAGGCTAGCCCTGGGAAAAAAAGAGACCCAGTACTTC

V gene: TRBV5-1
J gene: TRBJ2-2
D gene: NA
clone size: NA
CDR3 protein: CASSLGSYTEELFF
CDR3 DNA: TGCGCCAGCAGCTTGGGGTCTTACACCGAGGAGCTGTTTTTC

V gene: TRBV5-1
J gene: TRBJ2-7
D gene: TRBD1
clone size: NA
CDR3 protein: CTSRRGQGVAYEEYF
CDR3 DNA: TGCACCAGCAGACGGGGACAGGGGGTTGCCTACGAGGAGTACTTC